The 9 T cell receptor beta chains below all came from one sample that was sequenced in a study of Ad26.COV2.S vaccination and SARS-CoV-2 variants. TCRdb's table, derived via immunoSEQ multiplex PCR, lists solely in-frame clones and lacks some. Here the sample spans 320,000 or so clones, under 90% being singletons. Described treatment: some 20 received Ad26.COV2.S at low or high dose, single or two shots; roughly five received placebo; per-sample allocation not given. Each sample was drawn 63 days after the first injection (of vaccine or placebo). The sequencing used peripheral blood, collected in a trial of Ad26.COV2.S vaccine versus placebo. These receptor sequences come from a person aged 18-60 years who received the Ad26.COV2.S COVID-19 vaccine or a placebo.

The gene calls are TRBV10-3 and TRBJ2-7; D not certain. The CDR3 loop spans 15 amino acids. Trimming pared 0 bases from V and 6 bases from J, leaving 15 bases between. Per germline, CDR1 ENHRY and CDR2 SYGVKD. CDR3 sequence (DNA): TGTGCCATCAGTGAGTCACGGCGGCTATTCCCCGAGCAGTACGTC. As protein: CAISESRRLFPEQYV.

This clone was seen a single time. The chain recombines TRBV19 with TRBJ1-1; no clear D gene. The germline gives CDR1 LNHDA, CDR2 SQIVND (reference sequence). This CDR3 spans 12 amino acids. V lost 4 bases and J 4 bases, leaving 7 bases between the germline ends. This CDR3 reads CASSTRRTEAFF. The CDR3 DNA sequence: TGTGCCAGTAGTACCCGGCGCACTGAAGCTTTCTTT.

The V and J genes are TRBV18 and TRBJ2-1; TRBD1 aligns across 10 bases. The ends lost 3 bases at V and 3 bases at J; junction bases unmatched: 2. The CDR3 spans 15 residues. In germline, CDR1 is KGHSH, CDR2 LQKENI. CDR3 coding DNA: TGTGCCAGCTCACCGGGGACAGGGGACTACAATGAGCAGTTCTTC. This sequence encodes CASSPGTGDYNEQFF.

The chain uses TRBV2 and TRBJ2-1; 12 nucleotides agree with TRBD2. In germline, CDR1 is SNHLY, CDR2 FYNNEI. Trimming took 6 bases from V and 3 from J; bases not matched to a gene: 3. This CDR3 spans 15 amino acids. Here the CDR3 reads CASRTSGSIYNEQFF. DNA of the CDR3: TGTGCCAGCAGGACTAGCGGGAGTATCTACAATGAGCAGTTCTTC.

The V call is TRBV6-5, the J call TRBJ1-2; D unclear. V lost 0 bases to trimming and J lost 5 bases, with 16 bases between them. Germline V gives CDR1 MNHEY, CDR2 SVGAGI. This CDR3 has 16 residues. The CDR3 nucleotides read TGTGCCAGCAGTTACTCGCCCCGGGGAGGTGGTTATGGCTACACCTTC. Its translation: CASSYSPRGGGYGYTF.

The CDR3 is CASALGETQYF. The DNA of the CDR3 is TGTGCCAGCGCCCTCGGGGAGACCCAGTACTTC. The V and J genes are TRBV12-3 or TRBV12-4 and TRBJ2-5; D gene uncertain. With 8 bases removed from V and 5 bases from J, the gap between germline ends came to 9 bases. This CDR3 comprises 11 residues.

The chain couples TRBV2 to TRBJ2-5, with D perhaps TRBD1 (5 bases). CDR1 and CDR2 from the germline V gene are SNHLY and FYNNEI. This CDR3 spans 13 amino acids. V was trimmed by 4 bases and J by 2 bases, leaving 8 bases between them. CDR3 DNA sequence: TGTGCCAGCAGTGGGGGCAGACAAGAGACCCAGTACTTC. Translated: CASSGGRQETQYF. Supplemented by reference TRBV2 and TRBJ2-5, the full variable domain reads EPEVTQTPSHQVTQMGQEVILRCVPISNHLYFYWYRQILGQKVEFLVSFYNNEISEKSEIFDDQFSVERPDGSNFTLKIRSTKLEDSAMYFCASSGGRQETQYFGPGTRLLVL.

The gene calls are TRBV6-2 or TRBV6-3 and TRBJ2-5; 7 bases agree with TRBD2. The germline gives CDR1 MNHEY, CDR2 SVGEGT. V lost 2 bases to trimming and J lost 5 bases; unmatched junction nucleotides: 11. This CDR3 has 16 residues. CDR3: CASSYGRGITGETQYF. The CDR3 DNA sequence: TGTGCCAGCAGTTACGGGCGGGGGATAACGGGGGAGACCCAGTACTTC.

This clone has only a few counts. The J gene is TRBJ2-3, the V gene TRBV19; TRBD1 is a possible D gene (6 bases). The CDR3 has 15 amino acids. V lost 3 bases and J lost 2, with 12 bases in between. Per the germline V gene, CDR1 is LNHDA and CDR2 is SQIVND (reference sequence). This CDR3 reads CASSIRDTHTDTQYF. For the CDR3, the DNA is TGTGCCAGTAGTATTAGGGACACACACACAGATACGCAGTATTTT.